The 11 T cell receptor beta chains reported below all come from one sample, sequenced in a study of blood T cell repertoires in COVID-19. Profiled with immunoSEQ multiplex PCR; TCRdb holds only in-frame clones, not every one. Seen here are 200,000 to 250,000 clones, around 85% observed once, and the top ten hold over 3%. The sequencing sample was made of peripheral blood. The source is a woman aged 25 to 39 who had recovered from COVID-19.

This chain links TRBV27 with TRBJ2-1, with D perhaps matching TRBD2 (5 bases). The length of the CDR3 is 17 residues. Germline CDR1 reads MNHEY; CDR2 reads SMNVEV (reference sequence). Trimming removed 5 bases from V and 1 base from J, with 18 bases in between. CDR3 DNA sequence: TGTGCCAGCAGTCCTTGGTTCGGGGATTGGTCCTACAATGAGCAGTTCTTC. Translated, it gives CASSPWFGDWSYNEQFF.

V gene TRBV6-2 or TRBV6-3 combines with J gene TRBJ2-5; 8 nucleotides agree with TRBD2. CDR1 is MNHEY and CDR2 is SVGEGT in the germline V gene. The CDR3 has 17 residues. With V trimmed by 2 bases and J by 2 bases, 10 bases remained unmatched. For the CDR3, the DNA is TGTGCCAGCAGTTACAGGGCGGGGGGCTTCGGACAAGAGACCCAGTACTTC. The encoded protein is CASSYRAGGFGQETQYF.

The rearrangement uses TRBV4-3 and TRBJ1-2; no definite D call. Trimming took 0 bases from V and 0 from J, leaving 8 bases between them. CDR1 and CDR2 (germline): LGHNA, YSLEER. This CDR3 spans 15 amino acids. CDR3 DNA: TGCGCCAGCAGCCAAGATGCCAGGACTAACTATGGCTACACCTTC. Protein: CASSQDARTNYGYTF.

The genes are TRBV29-1 and TRBJ2-2, with a tentative D call TRBD2 (6 bases). Deletions cut 6 bases from V and 6 bases from J, with 11 bases between. The CDR3 extends over 12 amino acids. Germline V lookup: CDR1 SQVTM, CDR2 ANQGSEA. The CDR3 here is CSVRGLSGELFF. The CDR3 bases are TGCAGCGTGAGGGGACTGTCCGGGGAGCTGTTTTTT.

This clone was counted many times. The chain links TRBV3-1 (or the pseudogene TRBV3-2) to TRBJ2-7; 13 bases fit TRBD2. This CDR3 is 18 amino acids long. V shed 2 bases and J 5 bases; nucleotides not matched to a gene: 12. The germline V gene encodes CDR1 LGHDT and CDR2 YNNKEL (reference sequence). The CDR3 loop is CASSQLPTSGGSIDEQYF. DNA for the CDR3: TGTGCCAGCAGCCAACTCCCGACTAGCGGGGGGAGCATCGACGAGCAGTACTTC.

V usage is TRBV2 and J usage is TRBJ1-6, with 7 bases fitting TRBD1. V was clipped by 1 base and J by 6 bases; unmatched bases: 3. The germline gives CDR1 SNHLY, CDR2 FYNNEI. The CDR3 covers 15 residues. CDR3 in DNA: TGTGCCAGCAGTGAAGAGGGGGCTGGTAATTCACCCCTCCACTTT. Translation gives CASSEEGAGNSPLHF.

CDR3 in amino acids: CASSEPAGGRTDTQYF. CDR3 nucleotide sequence: TGTGCCAGCAGTGAACCGGCGGGGGGGCGGACAGATACGCAGTATTTT. The chain couples TRBV6-1 to TRBJ2-3; 9 bases map to TRBD2. The CDR3 is 16 residues long. With 2 bases clipped from V and 3 bases from J, the junction kept 6 bases outside the gene matches. Germline V lookup: CDR1 MNHNS, CDR2 SASEGT.

The genes are TRBV9 and TRBJ2-3, with 14 nucleotides matching TRBD2. V dropped 5 bases and J dropped 6; count of bases not matched to a gene: 17. Germline V CDR1 and CDR2: SGDLS, YYNGEE. The CDR3 consists of 19 residues. The CDR3 DNA reads TGTGCCAGCAGTGCCCCTGCTGGGACTAGCGGGGGCATGGGGGATACGCAGTATTTT. Translated: CASSAPAGTSGGMGDTQYF.

The rearrangement links TRBV7-6 to TRBJ1-4, with a tentative D call TRBD1 (6 bases). Germline V gene lookup returns CDR1 SGHVS and CDR2 FNYEAQ. The CDR3 is made up of 15 amino acids. V was pared by 2 bases and J by 8 bases, with 15 bases between. DNA of the CDR3: TGTGCCAGCAGCTTATCTGGGGGCAGGGGAGAAAAACTGTTTTTT. Translated, it gives CASSLSGGRGEKLFF.

The chain joins TRBV27 to TRBJ1-5; a weak D match, TRBD1 (5 bases). Germline loops: CDR1 MNHEY, CDR2 SMNVEV (reference sequence). V shed 3 bases and J shed 5 bases, with 11 bases lying between them. The CDR3 spans 14 residues. The CDR3 reads CASSLGGGDQPQHF. The CDR3 coding sequence is TGTGCCAGCAGTTTGGGGGGGGGTGATCAGCCCCAGCATTTT.

The chain employs TRBV5-1 and TRBJ1-3; 7 bases fit TRBD1. Trimming at V came to 3 bases and at J to 4 bases, leaving 4 bases not matched to a gene. The CDR3 is 14 amino acids. Germline loops: CDR1 SGHRS, CDR2 YFSETQ. CDR3 protein: CASSSRGEGNTIYF. DNA of the CDR3: TGCGCCAGCAGCTCCAGGGGGGAAGGAAACACCATATATTTT.